This TCR beta chain stems from a study of CD8 T cells in Susac syndrome. With 4 bases removed from V and 4 bases from J, the gap between germline ends came to 20 bases. The CDR3 extends over 16 amino acids. Reverse transcription of about 0.5 to 1 ug RNA used random hexamers. From the immunoSEQ multiplex PCR reads, TCRdb called clonotypes with MiXCR, one entry per CDR3 protein. The sample has over 120,000 distinct CDR3 sequences; just under 95% are singletons. Sample: CD4+ T cells from PBMCs. The V gene is TRBV23-1, the J gene TRBJ2-7; TRBD1 might be the D (6 bases). Being an ORF, TRBV23-1 has a function that is uncertain. The source of this sequence is a human donor with Susac syndrome. This chain's CDR3 is CASSPKGPPGEYEQYF. The CDR3 nucleotides read TGCGCCAGCAGTCCGAAGGGCCCGCCAGGGGAGTACGAGCAGTACTTC.